This T cell receptor (beta chain) was sequenced during a study of early T cells in non-severe SARS-CoV-2 infection. TCRdb re-called the 5' RACE reads through MiXCR, storing one row per CDR3 protein. Of 25,000 to 30,000 distinct CDR3 sequences listed, roughly 5% are singletons. CDR1 and CDR2 (germline): SGHAT, FQNNGV. Trimming removed 6 bases at V and 1 base at J, with 12 bases between. CDR3 length: 14 residues. This clonotype has a count of ten or more. The specimen sequenced was whole blood. The V and J genes are TRBV11-2 and TRBJ2-5; D gene ambiguous. The clonotype comes from an adult who was a healthcare worker with PCR-confirmed SARS-CoV-2 infection or an uninfected control (not recorded which). The CDR3 sequence is CASRGRQPQETQYF. DNA for the CDR3: TGTGCCAGCAGGGGCAGGCAACCCCAAGAGACCCAGTACTTC.